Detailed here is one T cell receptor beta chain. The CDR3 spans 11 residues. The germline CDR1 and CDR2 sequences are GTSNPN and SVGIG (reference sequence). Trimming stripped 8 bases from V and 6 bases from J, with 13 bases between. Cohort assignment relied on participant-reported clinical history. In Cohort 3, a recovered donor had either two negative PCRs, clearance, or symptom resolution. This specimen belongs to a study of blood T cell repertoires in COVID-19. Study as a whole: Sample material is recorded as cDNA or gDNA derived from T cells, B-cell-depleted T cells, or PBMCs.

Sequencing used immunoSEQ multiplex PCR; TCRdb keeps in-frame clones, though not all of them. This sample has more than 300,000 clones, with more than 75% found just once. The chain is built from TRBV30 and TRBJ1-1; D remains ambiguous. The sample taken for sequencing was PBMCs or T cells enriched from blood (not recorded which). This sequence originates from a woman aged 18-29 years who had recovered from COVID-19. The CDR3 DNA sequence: TGTGCCCAGGAGGAGAAGGCTGAAGCTTTCTTT. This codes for CAQEEKAEAFF.